This T cell receptor (beta chain) appears in the sequencing data of a study of beta chain features in type 1 diabetes. This clone turned up a few times. The V gene end was trimmed by 3 bases and the J gene end by 2 bases; junction bases not matched to a gene: 0. The CDR3 has 14 amino acids. CDR1 is KGHSY, CDR2 FQNENV, per germline. cDNA synthesis used the whole RNA isolate, giving expressed TCRB sequences. Clones were read by immunoSEQ multiplex PCR, and TCRdb kept only the in-frame ones, dropping some. The table records a few hundred thousand clones, 30% of them present only once. Source material: naive CD4+ T cells from blood. This sequence was found in a man between 18 and 29 years old in good health. The gene calls are TRBV16 and TRBJ1-5, with 8 bases aligning to TRBD1. CDR3 sequence reads: CASSQTGGNQPQHF. The CDR3 nucleotides read TGTGCCAGCAGCCAGACAGGGGGCAATCAGCCCCAGCATTTT. The whole variable domain, remainder taken from reference TRBV16 and TRBJ1-5, is GEEVAQTPKHLVRGEGQKAKLYCAPIKGHSYVFWYQQVLKNEFKFLISFQNENVFDETGMPKERFSAKCLPNSPCSLEIQATKLEDSAVYFCASSQTGGNQPQHFGDGTRLSIL.